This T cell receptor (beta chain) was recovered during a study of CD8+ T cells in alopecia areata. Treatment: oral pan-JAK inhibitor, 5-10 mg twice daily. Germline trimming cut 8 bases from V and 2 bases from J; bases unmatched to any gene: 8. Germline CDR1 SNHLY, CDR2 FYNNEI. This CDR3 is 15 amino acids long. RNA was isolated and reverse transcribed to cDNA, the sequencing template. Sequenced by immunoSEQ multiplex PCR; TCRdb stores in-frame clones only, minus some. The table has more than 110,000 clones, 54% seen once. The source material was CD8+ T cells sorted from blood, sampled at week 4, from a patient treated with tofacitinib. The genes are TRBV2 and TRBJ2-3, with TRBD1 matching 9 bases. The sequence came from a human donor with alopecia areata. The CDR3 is CASQTGGDPTDTQYF. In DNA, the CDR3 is TGTGCCAGCCAAACAGGGGGCGATCCCACAGATACGCAGTATTTT. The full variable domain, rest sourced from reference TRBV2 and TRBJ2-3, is EPEVTQTPSHQVTQMGQEVILRCVPISNHLYFYWYRQILGQKVEFLVSFYNNEISEKSEIFDDQFSVERPDGSNFTLKIRSTKLEDSAMYFCASQTGGDPTDTQYFGPGTRLTVL.